Listed here are 2 T cell receptor beta chains from one sample, sequenced in a study of regulatory T cells in long-lasting Graves disease. Arm-PCR of CDR3 regions with iRepertoire HTBI primers generated TCR beta libraries. TCRdb reprocessed the multiplex PCR reads via MiXCR and lists one record per CDR3 protein. The data hold under 500,000 distinct CDR3 sequences, with around 21% observed a single time. Noted time point: persistent/refractory GD, antithyroid drugs over 5 years with positive TRAb. Preparation of the TCR library used RNA extracted from PBMCs. The sample was peripheral blood mononuclear cells (PBMCs), taken when the disease was refractory, from a patient treated with antithyroid drugs. The origin of the receptors is a female donor with Graves disease.

The chain carries TRBV20-1 and TRBJ1-1; 9 nucleotides line up with TRBD1. The germline V gene has CDR1 DFQATT and CDR2 SNEGSKA (reference sequence). Unmatched junction bases numbered 19, after V lost 3 bases and J lost 2 bases. The CDR3 is 19 amino acids. CDR3 coding DNA: TGCAGTGCTAGCTTGGGGGACAGGGACATTTTTTTTGTAAACACTGAAGCTTTCTTT. It codes for CSASLGDRDIFFVNTEAFF.

This clonotype has a handful of counts. V is TRBV27 and J is TRBJ2-4; possible D gene TRBD2, 6 bases. Germline loops: CDR1 MNHEY, CDR2 SMNVEV (reference sequence). The V end lost 9 bases, the J end lost 0 bases, and 9 bases lay between the germline ends. The CDR3 consists of 13 residues. DNA for the CDR3: TGTGCCAGAGTGGGACTAGCCAAAAACATTCAGTACTTC. Translating it yields CARVGLAKNIQYF.